Included here is one TCR beta chain sequence, with context. This specimen belongs to a study of control samples from healthy donors and cancer patients. Using immunoSEQ multiplex PCR, the repertoire was profiled, and TCRdb retains in-frame clones only, with some absent. The sample has roughly 150,000 clones, under 95% seen once; the top ten hold 4.5% to 6%. Germline-derived CDR1 and CDR2 are LGHDT and YNNKEL (reference sequence). V dropped 4 bases and J dropped 8; count of bases not matched to a gene: 11. CDR3 size: 15 residues. The V call is TRBV3-1 (or the pseudogene TRBV3-2), the J call TRBJ1-2; 9 nucleotides line up with TRBD1. Input material: blood. This TCR derives from a man aged 18 to 29 in good health. The chain's CDR3 is CASSPDLGQGRGYTF. Written as DNA, the CDR3 is TGTGCCAGCAGCCCGGACCTTGGACAGGGGCGAGGCTACACCTTC.